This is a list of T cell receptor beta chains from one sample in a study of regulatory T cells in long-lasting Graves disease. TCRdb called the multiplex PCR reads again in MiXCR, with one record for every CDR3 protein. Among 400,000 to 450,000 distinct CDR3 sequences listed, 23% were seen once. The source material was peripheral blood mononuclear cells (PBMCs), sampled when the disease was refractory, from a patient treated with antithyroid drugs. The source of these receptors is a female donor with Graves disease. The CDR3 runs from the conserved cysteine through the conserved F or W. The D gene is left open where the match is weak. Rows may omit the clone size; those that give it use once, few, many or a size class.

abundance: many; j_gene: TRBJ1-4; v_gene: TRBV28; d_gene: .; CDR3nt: TGTGCCAGCAGTTTATACACAACTAATGAAAAACTGTTTTTT; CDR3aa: CASSLYTTNEKLFF
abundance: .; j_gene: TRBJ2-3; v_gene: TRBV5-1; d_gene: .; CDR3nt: TGCGCCAGCAGCTTGGCCCAGGCAGAAGATACGCAGTATTTT; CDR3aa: CASSLAQAEDTQYF
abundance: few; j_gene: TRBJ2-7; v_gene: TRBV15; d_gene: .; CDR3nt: TGTGCCACCAGCAGAGCCCGGGGGTCCTACGAGCAGTACTTC; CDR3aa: CATSRARGSYEQYF
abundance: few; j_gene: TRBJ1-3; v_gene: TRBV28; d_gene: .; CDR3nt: TGTGCCAGCAGCTTCGGGGGGACTGGAAACACCATATATTTT; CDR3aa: CASSFGGTGNTIYF
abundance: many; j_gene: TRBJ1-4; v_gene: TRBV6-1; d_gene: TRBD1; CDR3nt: TGTGCCAGCAGAGAGGACAGGGGGCCATTACCAGCAGAGCGTGAAAAACTGTTTTTT; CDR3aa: CASREDRGPLPAEREKLFF
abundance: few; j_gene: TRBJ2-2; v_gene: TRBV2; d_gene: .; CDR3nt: TGTGCCAGCAGTGACCGTGGGAGGGGGCACGGGGAGCTGTTTTTT; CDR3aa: CASSDRGRGHGELFF
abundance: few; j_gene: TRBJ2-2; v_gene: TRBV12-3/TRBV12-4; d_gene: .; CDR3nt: TGTGCCAGCACCCCAAGCCGGGGGAGGAGTACTAGTTCCGGGGAGCTGTTTTTT; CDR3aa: CASTPSRGRSTSSGELFF
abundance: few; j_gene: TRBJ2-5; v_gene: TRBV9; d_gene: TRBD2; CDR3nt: TGTGCCAGCAGCGTAAGTCCCGAGGCGGGAGGGACCCAGTACTTC; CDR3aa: CASSVSPEAGGTQYF
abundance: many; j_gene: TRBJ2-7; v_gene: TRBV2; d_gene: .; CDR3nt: TGTGCCAGCAGTGAAAGAGGGCACCACTCCTACGAGCAGTACTTC; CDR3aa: CASSERGHHSYEQYF
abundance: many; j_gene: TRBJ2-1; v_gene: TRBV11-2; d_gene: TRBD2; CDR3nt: TGTGCCAGCAGCGCTATAGCGGGAGTAAATGAGCAGTTCTTC; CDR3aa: CASSAIAGVNEQFF
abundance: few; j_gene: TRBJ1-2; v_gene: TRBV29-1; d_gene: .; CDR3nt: TGCAGCGTGATGGACAGAGCCAACTATGGCTACACCTTC; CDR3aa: CSVMDRANYGYTF
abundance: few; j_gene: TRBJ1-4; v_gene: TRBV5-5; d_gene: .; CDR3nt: TGTGCCAGCAGCTTATTCGGGGGCGCCCCCGCAACTAATGAAAAACTGTTTTTT; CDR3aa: CASSLFGGAPATNEKLFF
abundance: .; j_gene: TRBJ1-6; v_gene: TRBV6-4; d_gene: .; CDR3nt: TGTGCCAGCAGTTACTCTGGACGCCCACCCCTCCACTTT; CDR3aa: CASSYSGRPPLHF
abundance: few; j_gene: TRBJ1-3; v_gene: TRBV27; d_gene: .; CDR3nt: TGTGCCAGCAGTTTAAGTCTGAGCTCTGGAAACACCATATATTTT; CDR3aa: CASSLSLSSGNTIYF
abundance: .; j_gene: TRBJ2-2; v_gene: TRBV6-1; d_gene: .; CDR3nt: TGTGCCAGCAACAAATGGGACGGCTACACCGGGGAGCTGTTTTTT; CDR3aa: CASNKWDGYTGELFF
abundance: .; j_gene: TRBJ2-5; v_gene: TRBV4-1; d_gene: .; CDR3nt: TGCGCCAGCAGCCAAGGGGGGCAGGCCCAAGAGACCCAGTACTTC; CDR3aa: CASSQGGQAQETQYF
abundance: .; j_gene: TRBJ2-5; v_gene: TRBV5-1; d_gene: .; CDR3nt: TGCGCCAGCAGCAGGGGGGGACAGGACCAAGAGACCCAGTACTTC; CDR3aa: CASSRGGQDQETQYF
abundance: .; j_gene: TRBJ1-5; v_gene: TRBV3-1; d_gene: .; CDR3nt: TGTGCCAGCAGCCAGGGGGTGTCAGCTCAAAATCAGCCCCAGCATTTT; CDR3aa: CASSQGVSAQNQPQHF
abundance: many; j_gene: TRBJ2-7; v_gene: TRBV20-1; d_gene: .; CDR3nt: TGCAGTGCTGAGCACGGACAGCCCTACGAGCAGTACTTC; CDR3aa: CSAEHGQPYEQYF
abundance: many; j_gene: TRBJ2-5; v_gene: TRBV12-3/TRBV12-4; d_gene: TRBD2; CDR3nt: TGTGCCAGCAGTCGCGGGACTAGCGGGAGGAGTGGACAAGAGACCCAGTACTTC; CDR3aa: CASSRGTSGRSGQETQYF
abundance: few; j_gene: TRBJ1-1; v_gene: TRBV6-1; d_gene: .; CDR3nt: TGTGCCAGCAGTATGGCCGGGGGCTGGTACACTGAAGCTTTCTTT; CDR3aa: CASSMAGGWYTEAFF
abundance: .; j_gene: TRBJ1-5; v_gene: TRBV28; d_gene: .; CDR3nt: TGTGCCAGCAGTTTCGGGCAGGTCAATCAGCCCCAGCATTTT; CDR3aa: CASSFGQVNQPQHF
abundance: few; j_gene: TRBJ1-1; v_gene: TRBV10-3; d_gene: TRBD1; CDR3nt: TGTGCCATCAGTGGACCGGGACAGGTGAACACTGAAGCTTTCTTT; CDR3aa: CAISGPGQVNTEAFF
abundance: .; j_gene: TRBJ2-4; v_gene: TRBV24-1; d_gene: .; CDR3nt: TGTGCCACCAGTGATCCAGGGGATCTCAAAAACATTCAGTACTTC; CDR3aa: CATSDPGDLKNIQYF
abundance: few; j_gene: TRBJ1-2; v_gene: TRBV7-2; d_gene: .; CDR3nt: TGTGCCAGCAGCTCCAGGGGTTATAACTATGGCTACACCTTC; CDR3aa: CASSSRGYNYGYTF
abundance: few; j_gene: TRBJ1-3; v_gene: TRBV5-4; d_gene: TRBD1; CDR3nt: TGTGCCAGCAGCTTGGGGACAGGGGAATCCACCATATATTTT; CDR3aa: CASSLGTGESTIYF